The rows below give T cell receptor beta chains drawn from one sample of a study of blood T cell repertoires in COVID-19. This table comes from immunoSEQ multiplex PCR, and its TCRdb copy is limited to in-frame clones, with some not included. The table shows 150,000 to 200,000 clones, with about four fifths occurring only once. Sequences were obtained from peripheral blood. These receptors came from a woman aged 55 to 70 with COVID-19, enrolled during active disease. Each CDR3 is given with its conserved first and last residue. The order of the fields is J gene, D gene, clone size, V gene, CDR3 protein, CDR3 DNA. A D gene is named only where the DNA matches it firmly. Some rows mark clone size as missing; the rest say once, few, many or name a class of expanded clone.

J gene: TRBJ1-1; D gene: NA; clone size: NA; V gene: TRBV5-1; CDR3 protein: CASSLASVDTEAFF; CDR3 DNA: TGCGCCAGCAGCTTGGCGTCGGTGGACACTGAAGCTTTCTTT
J gene: TRBJ1-3; D gene: TRBD1; clone size: NA; V gene: TRBV11-2; CDR3 protein: CASSLRQGTSSGNTIYF; CDR3 DNA: TGTGCCAGCAGCTTACGACAGGGGACAAGCTCTGGAAACACCATATATTTT
J gene: TRBJ2-3; D gene: NA; clone size: few; V gene: TRBV29-1; CDR3 protein: CSVNRVETDTQYF; CDR3 DNA: TGCAGCGTGAACAGGGTAGAGACAGATACGCAGTATTTT
J gene: TRBJ1-5; D gene: NA; clone size: few; V gene: TRBV6-2/TRBV6-3; CDR3 protein: CASSLMAGRQPQHF; CDR3 DNA: TGTGCCAGCAGCCTCATGGCAGGGAGGCAGCCCCAGCATTTT
J gene: TRBJ2-3; D gene: NA; clone size: NA; V gene: TRBV6-5; CDR3 protein: CASSFRGFGDTQYF; CDR3 DNA: TGTGCCAGCAGCTTTAGGGGTTTCGGAGATACGCAGTATTTT
J gene: TRBJ2-1; D gene: TRBD1; clone size: few; V gene: TRBV4-3; CDR3 protein: CASSQDRTGGYNEQFF; CDR3 DNA: TGCGCCAGCAGCCAAGATCGAACAGGGGGCTACAATGAGCAGTTCTTC
J gene: TRBJ2-1; D gene: TRBD2; clone size: NA; V gene: TRBV6-5; CDR3 protein: CASSREGTAYNEQFF; CDR3 DNA: TGTGCCAGCAGTAGGGAGGGGACCGCCTACAATGAGCAGTTCTTC
J gene: TRBJ2-7; D gene: NA; clone size: NA; V gene: TRBV14; CDR3 protein: CASSQPGTASYEQYF; CDR3 DNA: TGTGCCAGCAGCCAACCCGGGACTGCCTCCTACGAGCAGTACTTC
J gene: TRBJ1-5; D gene: NA; clone size: NA; V gene: TRBV5-5; CDR3 protein: CASSFATSGSRHF; CDR3 DNA: TGTGCCAGCAGCTTTGCCACCTCCGGGTCCCGACATTTT
J gene: TRBJ2-1; D gene: TRBD2; clone size: once; V gene: TRBV9; CDR3 protein: CASNKPGRAEVEQFF; CDR3 DNA: TGTGCCAGCAACAAGCCCGGGAGGGCCGAAGTTGAGCAGTTCTTC
J gene: TRBJ2-1; D gene: TRBD1; clone size: NA; V gene: TRBV25-1; CDR3 protein: CASSGTGDIRSSYNEQFF; CDR3 DNA: TGTGCCAGCAGTGGTACAGGGGACATCAGGAGCTCCTACAATGAGCAGTTCTTC
J gene: TRBJ1-2; D gene: TRBD1; clone size: NA; V gene: TRBV9; CDR3 protein: CASSPTGTGEGYTF; CDR3 DNA: TGTGCCAGCAGCCCAACCGGGACAGGTGAAGGCTACACCTTC
J gene: TRBJ2-1; D gene: NA; clone size: NA; V gene: TRBV7-9; CDR3 protein: CASSFDRRTDNEQFF; CDR3 DNA: TGTGCCAGCAGCTTCGACAGGCGAACTGACAATGAGCAGTTCTTC
J gene: TRBJ2-1; D gene: TRBD2; clone size: NA; V gene: TRBV10-3; CDR3 protein: CAISSGTSGTLSYNEQFF; CDR3 DNA: TGTGCCATCAGTTCCGGGACTAGCGGGACCCTATCCTACAATGAGCAGTTCTTC
J gene: TRBJ1-4; D gene: NA; clone size: few; V gene: TRBV4-1; CDR3 protein: CASSHPGRSNEKLFF; CDR3 DNA: TGCGCCAGCAGCCACCCCGGCAGGTCTAATGAAAAACTGTTTTTT
J gene: TRBJ2-6; D gene: TRBD1; clone size: NA; V gene: TRBV29-1; CDR3 protein: CSVEERQGWHSGANVLTF; CDR3 DNA: TGCAGCGTTGAAGAACGACAGGGATGGCACTCTGGGGCCAACGTCCTGACTTTC
J gene: TRBJ1-3; D gene: NA; clone size: NA; V gene: TRBV5-4; CDR3 protein: CASSLGPKGGGLSGNTIYF; CDR3 DNA: TGTGCCAGCAGCTTGGGGCCAAAGGGAGGAGGGCTCTCTGGAAACACCATATATTTT
J gene: TRBJ2-7; D gene: TRBD1; clone size: once; V gene: TRBV27; CDR3 protein: CASNGSGTECYEQYF; CDR3 DNA: TGTGCCAGCAACGGGTCCGGGACAGAGTGCTACGAGCAGTACTTC
J gene: TRBJ1-4; D gene: TRBD1; clone size: NA; V gene: TRBV10-3; CDR3 protein: CAIGSGQSNEKLFF; CDR3 DNA: TGTGCCATCGGGTCGGGACAGAGCAATGAAAAACTGTTTTTT
J gene: TRBJ1-1; D gene: NA; clone size: NA; V gene: TRBV7-4; CDR3 protein: CASSSPDRFNTEAFF; CDR3 DNA: TGTGCCAGCAGCTCTCCTGACAGATTTAACACTGAAGCTTTCTTT
J gene: TRBJ1-6; D gene: NA; clone size: NA; V gene: TRBV6-5; CDR3 protein: CASRSGWLGDSPLHF; CDR3 DNA: TGTGCCAGCAGATCCGGGTGGCTAGGGGATTCACCCCTCCACTTT
J gene: TRBJ2-5; D gene: TRBD2; clone size: NA; V gene: TRBV7-8; CDR3 protein: CASSPYLAGNRRQETQYF; CDR3 DNA: TGTGCCAGCAGCCCCTACCTAGCGGGAAACCGCCGCCAAGAGACCCAGTACTTC
J gene: TRBJ2-2; D gene: TRBD1; clone size: NA; V gene: TRBV9; CDR3 protein: CASKRGLVSGELFF; CDR3 DNA: TGTGCCAGCAAAAGGGGGCTAGTTTCCGGGGAGCTGTTTTTT
J gene: TRBJ2-4; D gene: NA; clone size: NA; V gene: TRBV9; CDR3 protein: CASSSQGGGGIQYF; CDR3 DNA: TGTGCCAGCAGCTCCCAGGGCGGCGGTGGCATTCAGTACTTC
J gene: TRBJ1-2; D gene: TRBD1; clone size: NA; V gene: TRBV10-3; CDR3 protein: CAISQGDYGYTF; CDR3 DNA: TGTGCCATCAGTCAGGGGGACTATGGCTACACCTTC
J gene: TRBJ1-1; D gene: NA; clone size: few; V gene: TRBV7-2; CDR3 protein: CASKSPPRGEAFF; CDR3 DNA: TGTGCCAGCAAATCACCCCCCCGCGGGGAAGCTTTCTTT
J gene: TRBJ1-4; D gene: NA; clone size: NA; V gene: TRBV4-2; CDR3 protein: CASSQDPSAASVNEKLFF; CDR3 DNA: TGTGCCAGCAGCCAAGACCCCTCCGCAGCGTCAGTTAATGAAAAACTGTTTTTT
J gene: TRBJ2-5; D gene: NA; clone size: NA; V gene: TRBV28; CDR3 protein: CASSQAPAALETQYF; CDR3 DNA: TGTGCCAGCAGTCAGGCCCCAGCGGCCCTAGAGACCCAGTACTTC
J gene: TRBJ1-1; D gene: NA; clone size: NA; V gene: TRBV7-9; CDR3 protein: CASSLGGGQNTEAFF; CDR3 DNA: TGTGCCAGCAGCTTAGGTGGTGGACAGAACACTGAAGCTTTCTTT
J gene: TRBJ1-2; D gene: NA; clone size: NA; V gene: TRBV7-6; CDR3 protein: CASSDTYGYTF; CDR3 DNA: TGTGCCAGCAGCGACACCTATGGCTACACCTTC
J gene: TRBJ2-3; D gene: NA; clone size: NA; V gene: TRBV6-1; CDR3 protein: CASSAGYEQYF; CDR3 DNA: TGTGCCAGCAGTGCAGGATATGAGCAGTATTTT
J gene: TRBJ2-6; D gene: NA; clone size: NA; V gene: TRBV11-2; CDR3 protein: CASSLDGISGANVLTF; CDR3 DNA: TGTGCCAGCAGCTTAGATGGCATATCTGGGGCCAACGTCCTGACTTTC
J gene: TRBJ2-1; D gene: TRBD1; clone size: NA; V gene: TRBV28; CDR3 protein: CASRPDRVTDEQFF; CDR3 DNA: TGTGCCAGCAGGCCCGACAGGGTAACGGATGAGCAGTTCTTC
J gene: TRBJ1-2; D gene: NA; clone size: few; V gene: TRBV5-4; CDR3 protein: CASSFPTAGYTF; CDR3 DNA: TGTGCCAGCAGCTTTCCCACAGCTGGCTACACCTTC
J gene: TRBJ1-2; D gene: TRBD1; clone size: NA; V gene: TRBV14; CDR3 protein: CASSLVTGGTNYGYTF; CDR3 DNA: TGTGCCAGCAGTCTGGTAACAGGGGGAACCAACTATGGCTACACCTTC
J gene: TRBJ1-2; D gene: NA; clone size: few; V gene: TRBV4-1; CDR3 protein: CASSQDLAFAGYTF; CDR3 DNA: TGCGCCAGCAGCCAAGACTTGGCATTTGCAGGCTACACCTTC
J gene: TRBJ2-1; D gene: TRBD2; clone size: NA; V gene: TRBV19; CDR3 protein: CASSLQAGGGHNEQFF; CDR3 DNA: TGTGCCAGTAGTCTCCAGGCGGGAGGGGGCCACAATGAGCAGTTCTTC
J gene: TRBJ2-1; D gene: TRBD2; clone size: NA; V gene: TRBV2; CDR3 protein: CASSAGLAGGRQFF; CDR3 DNA: TGTGCCAGCAGTGCGGGACTAGCGGGGGGGCGTCAGTTCTTC
J gene: TRBJ2-1; D gene: NA; clone size: NA; V gene: TRBV12-3/TRBV12-4; CDR3 protein: CASSFERGEQFF; CDR3 DNA: TGTGCCAGCAGTTTCGAACGAGGTGAGCAGTTCTTC
J gene: TRBJ1-3; D gene: NA; clone size: NA; V gene: TRBV6-5; CDR3 protein: CASSLGRSGNTIYF; CDR3 DNA: TGTGCCAGCAGCCTGGGCAGATCTGGAAACACCATATATTTT
J gene: TRBJ2-6; D gene: NA; clone size: NA; V gene: TRBV6-4; CDR3 protein: CASSEYSLSGANVLTF; CDR3 DNA: TGTGCCAGCAGTGAATACTCCCTCTCTGGGGCCAACGTCCTGACTTTC
J gene: TRBJ1-1; D gene: NA; clone size: NA; V gene: TRBV9; CDR3 protein: CASRRGESEAFF; CDR3 DNA: TGTGCCAGCAGGCGGGGAGAGTCTGAAGCTTTCTTT
J gene: TRBJ2-1; D gene: TRBD2; clone size: NA; V gene: TRBV9; CDR3 protein: CASSRTSGGAEVNEQFF; CDR3 DNA: TGTGCCAGCAGCCGGACTAGCGGGGGGGCTGAGGTCAATGAGCAGTTCTTC
J gene: TRBJ2-5; D gene: TRBD1; clone size: NA; V gene: TRBV5-6; CDR3 protein: CASSLGGRGRETQYF; CDR3 DNA: TGTGCCAGCAGCTTGGGTGGCAGGGGGAGAGAGACCCAGTACTTC
J gene: TRBJ2-7; D gene: TRBD1; clone size: once; V gene: TRBV19; CDR3 protein: CASSNPTGGSYEQYF; CDR3 DNA: TGTGCCAGTAGTAACCCTACAGGGGGCTCCTACGAGCAGTACTTC
J gene: TRBJ2-5; D gene: NA; clone size: NA; V gene: TRBV3-1/TRBV3-2; CDR3 protein: CASSQVATSGTQYF; CDR3 DNA: TGTGCCAGCAGCCAAGTAGCCACATCGGGGACCCAGTACTTC
J gene: TRBJ2-1; D gene: NA; clone size: NA; V gene: TRBV6-2/TRBV6-3; CDR3 protein: CASSYSLGASEWDNEQFF; CDR3 DNA: TGTGCCAGCAGTTACTCGCTGGGGGCTTCAGAGTGGGACAATGAGCAGTTCTTC
J gene: TRBJ1-2; D gene: NA; clone size: NA; V gene: TRBV19; CDR3 protein: CASSRGADGYTF; CDR3 DNA: TGTGCCAGTAGTAGGGGAGCGGATGGCTACACCTTC
J gene: TRBJ2-1; D gene: NA; clone size: NA; V gene: TRBV6-5; CDR3 protein: CASSSSRGLGHNEQFF; CDR3 DNA: TGTGCCAGCAGTTCTTCACGTGGGCTGGGGCACAATGAGCAGTTCTTC
J gene: TRBJ2-5; D gene: TRBD2; clone size: NA; V gene: TRBV27; CDR3 protein: CASTHRTSGVETQYF; CDR3 DNA: TGTGCCAGCACCCATCGGACTAGCGGGGTAGAGACCCAGTACTTC
J gene: TRBJ2-5; D gene: TRBD2; clone size: NA; V gene: TRBV18; CDR3 protein: CASSAGEETQYF; CDR3 DNA: TGTGCCAGCAGCGCGGGGGAAGAGACCCAGTACTTC
J gene: TRBJ2-7; D gene: NA; clone size: NA; V gene: TRBV23-1; CDR3 protein: CASSQLKQYF; CDR3 DNA: TGCGCCAGCAGTCAATTAAAGCAGTACTTC
J gene: TRBJ1-3; D gene: NA; clone size: NA; V gene: TRBV9; CDR3 protein: CASSVVSGLNSGNTIYF; CDR3 DNA: TGTGCCAGCAGCGTAGTCTCGGGACTTAATTCTGGAAACACCATATATTTT
J gene: TRBJ1-5; D gene: NA; clone size: NA; V gene: TRBV18; CDR3 protein: CASSPTTGGVGNQPQHF; CDR3 DNA: TGTGCCAGCTCACCGACGACGGGGGGGGTCGGCAATCAGCCCCAGCATTTT
J gene: TRBJ2-1; D gene: NA; clone size: NA; V gene: TRBV21-1; CDR3 protein: CASIPGQGGDEQFF; CDR3 DNA: TGTGCCAGCATCCCAGGACAGGGCGGGGATGAGCAGTTCTTC
J gene: TRBJ1-1; D gene: NA; clone size: once; V gene: TRBV28; CDR3 protein: CASNNMNTEAFF; CDR3 DNA: TGTGCCAGCAACAACATGAACACTGAAGCTTTCTTT